This T cell receptor beta chain derives from a study of blood T cell repertoires in COVID-19. Across the study: The United States, Italy and Spain provided the acute and convalescent COVID-19 samples. From T cells, B-cell-depleted T cells, or PBMCs came the material, which was cDNA or gDNA.

Germline assignment: CDR1 SGDLS and CDR2 YYNGEE. The CDR3 has 16 residues. J lost 0 bases, V lost 2 bases, and 5 bases had no gene match. Original data processing: Nucleated cell number was recorded as an estimate derived from reference gene primer amplification. Assay used: immunoSEQ multiplex PCR; TCRdb lists only in-frame clones, some missing. Clone size and V and J calls were adopted from that table, with D and trimming inferred from the DNA. The sample has a few hundred thousand clones, around 85% seen once. Sequencing was carried out using peripheral blood. The chain combines TRBV9 with TRBJ2-4; TRBD1 matches at 7 bases. The TCR was taken from an elderly man with acute or convalescent COVID-19. DNA of the CDR3: TGTGCCAGCAGCGTGTGGGACAGTCTAGCCAAAAACATTCAGTACTTC. Amino acids: CASSVWDSLAKNIQYF.